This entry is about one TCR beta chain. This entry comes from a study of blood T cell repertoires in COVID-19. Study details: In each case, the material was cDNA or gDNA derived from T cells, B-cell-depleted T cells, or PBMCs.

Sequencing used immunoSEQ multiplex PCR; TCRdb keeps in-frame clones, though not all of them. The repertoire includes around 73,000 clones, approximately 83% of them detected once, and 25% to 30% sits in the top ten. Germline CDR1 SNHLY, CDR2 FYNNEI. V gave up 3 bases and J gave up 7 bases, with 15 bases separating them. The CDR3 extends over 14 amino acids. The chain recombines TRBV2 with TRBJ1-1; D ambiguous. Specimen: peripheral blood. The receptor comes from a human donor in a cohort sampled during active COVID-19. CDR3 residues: CASSEEGGVGEAFF. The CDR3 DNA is TGTGCCAGCAGTGAGGAAGGTGGAGTCGGTGAAGCTTTCTTT.